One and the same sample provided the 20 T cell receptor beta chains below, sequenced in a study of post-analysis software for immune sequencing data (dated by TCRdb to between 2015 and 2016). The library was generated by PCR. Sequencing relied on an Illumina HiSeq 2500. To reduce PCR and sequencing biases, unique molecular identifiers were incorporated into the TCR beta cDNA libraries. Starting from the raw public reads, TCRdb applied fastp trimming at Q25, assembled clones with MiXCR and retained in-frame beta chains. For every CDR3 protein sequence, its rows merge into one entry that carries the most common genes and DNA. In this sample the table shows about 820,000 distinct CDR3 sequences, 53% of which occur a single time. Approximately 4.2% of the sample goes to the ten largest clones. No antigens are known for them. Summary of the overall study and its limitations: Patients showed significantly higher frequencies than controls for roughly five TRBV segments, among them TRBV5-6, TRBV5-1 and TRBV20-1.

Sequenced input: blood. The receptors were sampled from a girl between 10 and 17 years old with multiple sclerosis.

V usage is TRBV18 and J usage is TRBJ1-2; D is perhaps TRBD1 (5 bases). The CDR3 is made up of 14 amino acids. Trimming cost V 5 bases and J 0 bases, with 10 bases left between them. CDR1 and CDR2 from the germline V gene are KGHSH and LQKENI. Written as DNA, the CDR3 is TGTGCCAGCTCAATGACAGTCACTAACTATGGCTACACCTTC. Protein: CASSMTVTNYGYTF.

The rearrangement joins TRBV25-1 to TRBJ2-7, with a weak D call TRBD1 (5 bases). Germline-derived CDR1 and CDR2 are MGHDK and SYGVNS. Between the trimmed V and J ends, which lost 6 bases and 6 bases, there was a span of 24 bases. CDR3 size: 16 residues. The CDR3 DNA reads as TGTGCCAGCAGAGATACCACCACCGGCAGGGTCGGCGAGCAGTACTTC. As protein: CASRDTTTGRVGEQYF.

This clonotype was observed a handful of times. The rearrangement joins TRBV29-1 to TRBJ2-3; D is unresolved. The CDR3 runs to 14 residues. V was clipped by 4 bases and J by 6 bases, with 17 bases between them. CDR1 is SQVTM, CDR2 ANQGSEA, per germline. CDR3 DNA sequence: TGCAGCGTTGGCTTCCTTGTCGCTCAGGATACGCAGTATTTT. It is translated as CSVGFLVAQDTQYF.

This CDR3 is CASSTKLPQHF. The CDR3 DNA sequence: TGCGCCAGCAGCACGAAGCTCCCCCAGCATTTT. V gene TRBV4-1 combines with J gene TRBJ1-5; D gene uncertain. The CDR3 loop spans 11 amino acids. The V gene's germline CDR1 is MGHRA and CDR2 YSYEKL. V lost 5 bases to trimming and J lost 10 bases, with 9 bases between them.

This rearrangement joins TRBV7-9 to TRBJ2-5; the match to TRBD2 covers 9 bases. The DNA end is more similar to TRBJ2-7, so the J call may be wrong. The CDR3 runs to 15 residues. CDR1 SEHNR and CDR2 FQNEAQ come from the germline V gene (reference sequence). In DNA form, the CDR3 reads TGTGCCAGCAGCTTAGGCGGGGGGGGCAACTACGAGCAGTACTTC. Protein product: CASSLGGGGNYEQYF.

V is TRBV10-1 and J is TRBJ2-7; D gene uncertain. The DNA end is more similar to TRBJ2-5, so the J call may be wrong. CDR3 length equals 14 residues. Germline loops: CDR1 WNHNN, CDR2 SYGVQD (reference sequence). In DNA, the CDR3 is TGCGCCAGCAGTGAGGGAACCCTTAGCGAGACCCAGTACTTC. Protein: CASSEGTLSETQYF.

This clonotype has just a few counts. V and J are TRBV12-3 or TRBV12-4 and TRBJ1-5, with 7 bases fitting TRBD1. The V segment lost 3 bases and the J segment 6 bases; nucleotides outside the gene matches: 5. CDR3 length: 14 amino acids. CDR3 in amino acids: CASSLRGQRQPQHF. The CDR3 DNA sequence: TGTGCCAGCAGTTTGAGGGGGCAACGTCAGCCCCAGCATTTT.

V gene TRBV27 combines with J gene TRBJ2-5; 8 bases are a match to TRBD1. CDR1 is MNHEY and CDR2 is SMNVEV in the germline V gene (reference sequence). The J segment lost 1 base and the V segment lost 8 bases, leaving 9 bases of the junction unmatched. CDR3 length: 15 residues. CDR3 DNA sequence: TGTGCCAGCGGCCGCTGGACAGGGCGCCAAGAGACCCAGTACTTC. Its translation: CASGRWTGRQETQYF.

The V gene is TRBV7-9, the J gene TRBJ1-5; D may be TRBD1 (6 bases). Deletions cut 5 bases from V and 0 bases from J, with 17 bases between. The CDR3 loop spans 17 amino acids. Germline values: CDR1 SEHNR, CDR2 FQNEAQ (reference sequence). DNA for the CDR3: TGTGCCAGCAGCCTAGGGGGGGCGCGATATAGCAATCAGCCCCAGCATTTT. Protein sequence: CASSLGGARYSNQPQHF. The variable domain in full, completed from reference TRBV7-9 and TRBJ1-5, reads DTGVSQNPRHKITKRGQNVTFRCDPISEHNRLYWYRQTLGQGPEFLTYFQNEAQLEKSRLLSDRFSAERPKGSFSTLEIQRTEQGDSAMYLCASSLGGARYSNQPQHFGDGTRLSIL.

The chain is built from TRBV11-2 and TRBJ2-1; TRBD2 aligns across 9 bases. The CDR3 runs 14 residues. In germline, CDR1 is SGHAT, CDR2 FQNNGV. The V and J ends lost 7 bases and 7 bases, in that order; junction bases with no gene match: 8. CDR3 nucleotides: TGTGCCAGCACCCTACTAGCGGGCCTAAATGAGCAGTTCTTC. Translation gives CASTLLAGLNEQFF. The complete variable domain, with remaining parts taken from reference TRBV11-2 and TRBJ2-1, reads EAGVAQSPRYKIIEKRQSVAFWCNPISGHATLYWYQQILGQGPKLLIQFQNNGVVDDSQLPKDRFSAERLKGVDSTLKIQPAKLEDSAVYLCASTLLAGLNEQFFGPGTRLTVL.

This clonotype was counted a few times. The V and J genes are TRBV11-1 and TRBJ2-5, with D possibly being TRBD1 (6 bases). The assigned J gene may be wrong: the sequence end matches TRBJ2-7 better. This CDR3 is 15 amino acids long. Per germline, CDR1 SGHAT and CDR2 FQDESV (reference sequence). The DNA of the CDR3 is TGTGCCAGCAGCCTCTCCTTTACGCAGGGGAACGAGCAGTACTTC. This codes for CASSLSFTQGNEQYF.

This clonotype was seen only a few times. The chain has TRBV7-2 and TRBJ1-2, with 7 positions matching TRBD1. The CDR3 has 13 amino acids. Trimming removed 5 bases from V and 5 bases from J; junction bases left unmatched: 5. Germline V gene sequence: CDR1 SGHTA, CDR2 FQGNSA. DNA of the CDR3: TGTGCCAGCAGCACGGGACAGTTTTATGGCTACACCTTC. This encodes CASSTGQFYGYTF.

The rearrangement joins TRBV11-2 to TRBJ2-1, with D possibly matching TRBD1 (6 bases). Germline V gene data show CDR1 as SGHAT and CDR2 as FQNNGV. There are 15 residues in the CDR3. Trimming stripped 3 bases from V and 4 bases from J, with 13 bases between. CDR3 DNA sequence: TGTGCCAGCAGCTTGGACAGTACCTGGTACAATGAGCAGTTCTTC. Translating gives CASSLDSTWYNEQFF.

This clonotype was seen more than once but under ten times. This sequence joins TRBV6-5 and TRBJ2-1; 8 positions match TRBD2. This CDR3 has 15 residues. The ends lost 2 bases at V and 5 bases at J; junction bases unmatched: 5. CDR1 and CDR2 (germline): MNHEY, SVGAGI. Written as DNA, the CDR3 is TGTGCCAGCAGTTACGTACTAGCGGTAGACAATGAGCAGTTCTTC. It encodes CASSYVLAVDNEQFF.

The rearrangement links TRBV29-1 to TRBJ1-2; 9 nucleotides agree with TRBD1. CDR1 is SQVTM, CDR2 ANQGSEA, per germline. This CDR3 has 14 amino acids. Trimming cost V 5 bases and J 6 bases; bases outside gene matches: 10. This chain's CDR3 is CSVYRGQGTHGYTF. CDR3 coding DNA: TGCAGCGTTTACCGGGGACAGGGAACTCATGGCTACACCTTC.

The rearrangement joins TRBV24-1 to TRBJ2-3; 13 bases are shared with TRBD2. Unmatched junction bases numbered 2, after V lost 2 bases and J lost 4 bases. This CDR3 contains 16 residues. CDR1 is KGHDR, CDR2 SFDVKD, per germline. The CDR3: CATSDWTSGSPDTQYF. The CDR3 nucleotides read TGTGCCACCAGTGATTGGACTAGCGGGAGTCCAGATACGCAGTATTTT.

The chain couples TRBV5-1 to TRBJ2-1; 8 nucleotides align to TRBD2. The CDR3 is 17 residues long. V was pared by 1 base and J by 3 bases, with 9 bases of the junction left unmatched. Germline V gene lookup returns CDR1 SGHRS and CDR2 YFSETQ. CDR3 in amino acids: CASSLRVGGAFYNEQFF. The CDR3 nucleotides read TGCGCCAGCAGCTTGAGAGTCGGGGGGGCCTTCTACAATGAGCAGTTCTTC. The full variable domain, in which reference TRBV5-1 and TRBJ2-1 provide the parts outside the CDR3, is KAGVTQTPRYLIKTRGQQVTLSCSPISGHRSVSWYQQTPGQGLQFLFEYFSETQRNKGNFPGRFSGRQFSNSRSEMNVSTLELGDSALYLCASSLRVGGAFYNEQFFGPGTRLTVL.

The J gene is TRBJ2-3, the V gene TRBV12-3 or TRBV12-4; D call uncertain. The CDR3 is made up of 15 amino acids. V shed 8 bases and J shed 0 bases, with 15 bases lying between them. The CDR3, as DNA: TGTGCCAGCCTTTACGCTCACCAAAGCACAGATACGCAGTATTTT. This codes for CASLYAHQSTDTQYF.

CDR3 in amino acids: CASRYSSPNTEAFF. The CDR3 DNA follows: TGTGCCAGCAGATACAGTTCTCCGAACACTGAAGCTTTCTTT. The chain is built from TRBV27 and TRBJ1-1; no reliable D call. Between the trimmed V and J ends, which lost 6 bases and 1 base, there was a span of 12 bases. CDR3 length equals 14 residues. Germline V gene lookup returns CDR1 MNHEY and CDR2 SMNVEV (reference sequence).

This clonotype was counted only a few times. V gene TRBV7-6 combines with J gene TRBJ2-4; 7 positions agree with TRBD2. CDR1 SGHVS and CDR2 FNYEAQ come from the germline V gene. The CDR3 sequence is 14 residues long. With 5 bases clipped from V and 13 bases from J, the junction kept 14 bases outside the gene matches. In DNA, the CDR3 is TGTGCCAGCAGCCCCCGACCCGGGGGGAGTGAGCAGTACTTC. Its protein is CASSPRPGGSEQYF. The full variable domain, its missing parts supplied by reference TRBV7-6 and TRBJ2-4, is GAGVSQSPRYKVTKRGQDVALRCDPISGHVSLYWYRQALGQGPEFLTYFNYEAQQDKSGLPNDRFSAERPEGSISTLTIQRTEQRDSAMYRCASSPRPGGSEQYFGAGTRLSVL.